The rows below give T cell receptor beta chains drawn from one sample of a study of shared clonotypes between healthy human individuals. Clones were read by immunoSEQ multiplex PCR, and TCRdb kept only the in-frame ones, dropping some. Here the sample spans approximately 2.5 million clones, over 85% being singletons. Sequencing was performed on naive CD4+ T cells sorted from blood. The origin of the receptors is a man aged 18-30 years in good health. CDR3s include the opening cysteine and the closing phenylalanine or tryptophan. D genes are given only for firm matches. Rows give clone size only sometimes, using once, few, many, or a class for an expanded clone.

>NA|TRBV7-2|TRBJ2-5|NA|11
TGTGCCAGCAGCTCTGGGGGTACCCAGTACTTC
CASSSGGTQYF
>NA|TRBV21-1|TRBJ2-4|NA|17
TGTGCCAGCAGCAGCTTCCGGGACAGAGAAGCCAAAAACATTCAGTACTTC
CASSSFRDREAKNIQYF
>NA|TRBV5-1|TRBJ1-6|TRBD1|14
TGCGCCAGCAGCTTAACAGGGGCGAATTCACCCCTCCACTTT
CASSLTGANSPLHF
>once|TRBV2|TRBJ2-2|NA|12
TGTGCCAGCAGGCTCGGTCCCGGGGAGCTGTTTTTT
CASRLGPGELFF
>NA|TRBV29-1|TRBJ1-2|TRBD1|14
TGCAGCGTTGAAAGGGGACAGGGAGTGCGGGGCTACACCTTC
CSVERGQGVRGYTF
>NA|TRBV7-9|TRBJ2-1|TRBD2|15
TGTGCCAGCAGCCCGCGACTAGCGGCCTACAATGAGCAGTTCTTC
CASSPRLAAYNEQFF
>NA|TRBV19|TRBJ2-4|NA|13
TGTGCCAGTAGTTCCATCCCAGGGGGGTCTCAGTACTTC
CASSSIPGGSQYF
>NA|TRBV7-8|TRBJ1-2|NA|14
TGTGCCAGCAGCTTTAAAGGGGGAATCTATGGCTACACCTTC
CASSFKGGIYGYTF
>once|TRBV5-6|TRBJ1-4|NA|15
TGTGCCAGCAGCTTAATGAGGCAGTCTAATGAAAAACTGTTTTTT
CASSLMRQSNEKLFF
>NA|TRBV28|TRBJ2-5|NA|14
TGTGCCAGCAGTTTAAGAGCGTACCAAGAGACCCAGTACTTC
CASSLRAYQETQYF
>NA|TRBV5-1|TRBJ1-1|TRBD1|15
TGCGCCAGCAGCTCCGGGACAGGGGAGCCCACTGAAGCTTTCTTT
CASSSGTGEPTEAFF
>once|TRBV9|TRBJ2-3|NA|11
TGTGCCAGCAGCGTAGCTGATACGCAGTATTTT
CASSVADTQYF
>NA|TRBV7-3|TRBJ2-1|TRBD2|15
TGTGCCAGCAGCTTAAGACTAGCGGGGGCCAATGAGCAGTTCTTC
CASSLRLAGANEQFF
>NA|TRBV30|TRBJ2-1|NA|14
TGTGCCTGGAGTCGCTGGGGGAAAGGTGATGAGCAGTTCTTC
CAWSRWGKGDEQFF
>NA|TRBV6-1|TRBJ2-7|NA|19
TGTGCCAGCAGTGTTAAAAGGGGTGGTCGGGCAGAACCTACCTACGAGCAGTACTTC
CASSVKRGGRAEPTYEQYF
>NA|TRBV30|TRBJ2-3|TRBD1|14
TGTGCCTGGAGTTCGGGACAGCACACAGATACGCAGTATTTT
CAWSSGQHTDTQYF
>NA|TRBV5-1|TRBJ2-7|TRBD1|15
TGCGCCAGCAGCTCCCTGGGGACAGGGGAGGGGGAGCAGTACTTC
CASSSLGTGEGEQYF
>NA|TRBV5-1|TRBJ2-5|NA|15
TGCGCCAGCAGCTTGGCCGGCGGAACCCAAGAGACCCAGTACTTC
CASSLAGGTQETQYF
>NA|TRBV11-2|TRBJ1-1|NA|15
TGTGCCAGCAGCTTAGTCGGGCAGATAGGGGTTGAAGCTTTCTTT
CASSLVGQIGVEAFF
>NA|TRBV5-1|TRBJ2-6|TRBD1|16
TGCGCCAGCACAGGACAGGTTAGCTCTGGGGCCAACGTCCTGACTTTC
CASTGQVSSGANVLTF
>NA|TRBV27|TRBJ2-1|NA|15
TGTGCCAGCAGTCCACCGGGACTCCAGGACAATGAGCAGTTCTTC
CASSPPGLQDNEQFF
>NA|TRBV18|TRBJ2-3|TRBD2|15
TGTGCCAGCTCAGGACTAGCGGGAGGGTCAGATACGCAGTATTTT
CASSGLAGGSDTQYF
>NA|TRBV2|TRBJ2-1|TRBD1|16
TGTGCCAGCAGATCTGGGGGACAGGGGGCGGGCAATGAGCAGTTCTTC
CASRSGGQGAGNEQFF
>NA|TRBV5-6|TRBJ2-3|NA|13
TGTGCCAGCAGCTTAACGGGACCAGATACGCAGTATTTT
CASSLTGPDTQYF
>NA|TRBV18|TRBJ1-4|NA|13
TGTGCCAGCTCACCCCCAGGGGCCGAAAAACTGTTTTTT
CASSPPGAEKLFF
>once|TRBV10-3|TRBJ1-4|TRBD1|14
TGTGCCAGCAGTATCACAGGGGGCGATGAAAAACTGTTTTTT
CASSITGGDEKLFF
>once|TRBV18|TRBJ1-1|NA|16
TGTGCCAGCTCATCCATTATTCAGGGACCGAACACTGAAGCTTTCTTT
CASSSIIQGPNTEAFF
>NA|TRBV11-2|TRBJ2-7|NA|13
TGTGCCAGCAACCCGGGAAAGCATTACGAGCAGTACTTC
CASNPGKHYEQYF
>NA|TRBV5-1|TRBJ2-5|TRBD1|16
TGCGCCAGCAGCTTGTACCCGACAGGGCTCCACGAGACCCAGTACTTC
CASSLYPTGLHETQYF
>NA|TRBV7-9|TRBJ2-2|TRBD2|16
TGTGCCAGCAGCCGGGGGGCTAGCGGGGGCCCCGGGGAGCTGTTTTTT
CASSRGASGGPGELFF
>NA|TRBV5-1|TRBJ1-5|NA|17
TGCGCCAGCAGCTTGGGGGACGTTTCTGGGGGTAATCAGCCCCAGCATTTT
CASSLGDVSGGNQPQHF
>NA|TRBV7-2|TRBJ1-1|TRBD1|13
TGTGCCAGCAGCTTGACAGGGTACACTGAAGCTTTCTTT
CASSLTGYTEAFF
>NA|TRBV9|TRBJ2-2|NA|15
TGTGCCAGCAGCGTAGGGGGCCGTGGCACCGGGGAGCTGTTTTTT
CASSVGGRGTGELFF
>NA|TRBV30|TRBJ1-6|TRBD1|16
TGTGCCTGGAGTGTTCTCACCGGGACAGGGTATTCACCCCTCCACTTT
CAWSVLTGTGYSPLHF
>NA|TRBV7-3|TRBJ2-2|NA|15
TGTGCCAGCAGTTACGGGACCGCGGTCACCGGGGAGCTGTTTTTT
CASSYGTAVTGELFF
>NA|TRBV5-1|TRBJ2-1|NA|15
TGCGCCAGCAGCCAATCGGCACTCCGCATCGATGAGCAGTTCTTC
CASSQSALRIDEQFF
>few|TRBV19|TRBJ2-7|NA|16
TGTGCCAGTAGAACCACCGGGACGACGTCCTCCTACGAGCAGTACTTC
CASRTTGTTSSYEQYF
>NA|TRBV5-1|TRBJ2-1|TRBD2|15
TGCGCCAGCAGCTTGGTAGCGGGGGGGCGCGATGAGCAGTTCTTC
CASSLVAGGRDEQFF
>NA|TRBV7-2|TRBJ1-2|TRBD1|13
TGTGCCAGCAGCCGTGACAGGGATGGTGGCTACACCTTC
CASSRDRDGGYTF
>once|TRBV19|TRBJ2-1|NA|14
TGTGCCAGTCAGGCCGGGACTTCCTACAATGAGCAGTTCTTC
CASQAGTSYNEQFF
>NA|TRBV7-2|TRBJ2-7|NA|15
TGTGCCAGCAGCTTAGCGACAGGTTACTCCTACGAGCAGTACTTC
CASSLATGYSYEQYF
>NA|TRBV19|TRBJ2-4|TRBD1|14
TGTGCCAGTAGGGACAGGGAGGCCAAAAACATTCAGTACTTC
CASRDREAKNIQYF
>NA|TRBV30|TRBJ1-1|NA|14
TGTGCCTGGAGTGTACGGTCCCGGGACACTGAAGCTTTCTTT
CAWSVRSRDTEAFF
>NA|TRBV4-1|TRBJ2-7|TRBD1|16
TGCGCCAGCAGCCAACTTTCAGGGGGTGGTCTGGTCGAGCAGTACTTC
CASSQLSGGGLVEQYF
>NA|TRBV18|TRBJ2-3|TRBD2|16
TGTGCCAGCTCACCAGGACTAGCAGCTAGCACAGATACGCAGTATTTT
CASSPGLAASTDTQYF
>once|TRBV6-1|TRBJ2-7|TRBD1|13
TGTGCCAGCAGAGTAAGACAGGGGAACGAGCAGTACTTC
CASRVRQGNEQYF
>once|TRBV7-9|TRBJ2-2|TRBD1|17
TGTGCCAGCAGCCCAGACAGGGGTAGGAGTAACACCGGGGAGCTGTTTTTT
CASSPDRGRSNTGELFF
>NA|TRBV5-1|TRBJ2-5|TRBD1|16
TGCGCCAGCAGCATACCGGGACAGCGAATAACAGGGACCCAGTACTTC
CASSIPGQRITGTQYF
>NA|TRBV10-3|TRBJ2-7|NA|14
TGTGCCATCAGTGAGGCGGGGACATTCTACGAGCAGTACTTC
CAISEAGTFYEQYF
>few|TRBV2|TRBJ1-5|NA|14
TGTGCCAGCACCGACCGGCAGGGTAATCAGCCCCAGCATTTT
CASTDRQGNQPQHF
>NA|TRBV11-2|TRBJ1-1|TRBD1|14
TGTGCCAGCAGCTCACAGGGGGGAAACACTGAAGCTTTCTTT
CASSSQGGNTEAFF